The next 18 T cell receptor beta chains were all read from a single sample in a study of identical twins. TCRdb reanalysed the 5' RACE reads using MiXCR and keeps one entry per CDR3 protein. The sample records 510,000 or so distinct CDR3 sequences, 13% to 15% being singletons. The data also belong to a second study, concerning yellow fever vaccine responses in identical twins.

The sequenced material came from CD4+ T cells sorted from blood. The receptor set was obtained from a woman younger than 30 in good health.

This rearrangement joins TRBV5-5 to TRBJ2-1; TRBD2 aligns across 10 bases. V was pared by 0 bases and J by 9 bases, with 6 bases of the junction left unmatched. The CDR3 covers 15 residues. Germline V gene sequence: CDR1 SGHKS, CDR2 YYEKEE (reference sequence). Here the CDR3 DNA reads TGTGCCAGCAGCTTGGAAGCGGGAGGGCCTGGTGAGCAGTTCTTC. It specifies CASSLEAGGPGEQFF.

The J gene is TRBJ1-2, the V gene TRBV29-1; 8 nucleotides align to TRBD1. This CDR3 contains 11 residues. J was trimmed by 8 bases and V by 7 bases; bases with no gene match: 6. Germline V gene data show CDR1 as SQVTM and CDR2 as ANQGSEA. This CDR3 reads CSARQGTGYTF. CDR3 in DNA: TGCAGCGCAAGACAGGGGACAGGCTACACCTTC.

The rearrangement uses TRBV25-1 and TRBJ2-1, with 7 bases identical to TRBD1. V trimming: 4 bases; J trimming: 8 bases; junction bases outside the gene matches: 5. The germline CDR1 and CDR2 sequences are MGHDK and SYGVNS. The CDR3 is made up of 13 amino acids. CDR3 residues: CASSVGGVHEQFF. The DNA for the CDR3 is TGTGCCAGCAGTGTAGGGGGCGTCCATGAGCAGTTCTTC.

This clonotype was seen a handful of times. The V and J genes are TRBV6-2 or TRBV6-3 and TRBJ1-2; no firm D call. Germline lookup yields CDR1 MNHEY and CDR2 SVGEGT. Trimming shortened V by 8 bases and J by 0 bases, and 7 bases separated the two germline ends. There are 12 residues in the CDR3. The CDR3 DNA reads as TGTGCCAGCCAGGAGTCTAACTATGGCTACACCTTC. Translated: CASQESNYGYTF.

The V gene is TRBV19, the J gene TRBJ2-1; TRBD1 is a possible D gene (6 bases). Trimming took 5 bases from V and 0 from J, leaving 11 bases between them. Germline CDR1 LNHDA, CDR2 SQIVND (reference sequence). This CDR3 has 15 amino acids. The CDR3 is CASSPQGHSYNEQFF. The CDR3 DNA sequence: TGTGCCAGTAGTCCTCAGGGGCACTCCTACAATGAGCAGTTCTTC.

This clonotype was found a few times. The V call is TRBV5-1, the J call TRBJ2-7, with 8 bases fitting TRBD2. Looked up from germline, CDR1 is SGHRS and CDR2 is YFSETQ. With 1 base clipped from V and 2 bases from J, the junction kept 11 bases outside the gene matches. CDR3 length: 17 amino acids. CDR3 region: CASSLLSGGSSAYEQYF. The CDR3 bases are TGCGCCAGCAGCTTGTTGTCGGGAGGGTCTTCCGCCTACGAGCAGTACTTC.

This clonotype was seen only a few times. The V call is TRBV4-2, the J call TRBJ2-3; 11 nucleotides match TRBD2. The germline CDR1 and CDR2 sequences are LGHNA and YNFKEQ. The V gene end was trimmed by 1 base and the J gene end by 2 bases; junction bases not matched to a gene: 11. The CDR3 sequence is 19 residues long. DNA of the CDR3: TGTGCCAGCAGCCAAGGAGGGCTAGCGGGAGGCCCGATCACAGATACGCAGTATTTT. It codes for CASSQGGLAGGPITDTQYF.

This clonotype was seen a few times. This chain connects TRBV29-1 to TRBJ2-1, with 10 bases lining up with TRBD2. This CDR3 contains 17 residues. CDR1 is SQVTM, CDR2 ANQGSEA, per germline. After removal of 5 bases from V and 4 bases from J, the junction contained 14 bases not matched to a gene. CDR3 coding DNA: TGCAGCGTTCTAACCCTCGGCTCACTAGCGGGATACAATGAGCAGTTCTTC. Its protein product is CSVLTLGSLAGYNEQFF.

As to this clonotype: Here the CDR3 omits its conserved ending phenylalanine or tryptophan, so a read error is the likely source. The V call is TRBV3-1, the J call TRBJ2-1, with TRBD2 matching over 14 bases. CDR1 LGHDT and CDR2 YNNKEL come from the germline V gene (reference sequence). With 5 bases clipped from V and 10 bases from J, the junction kept 7 bases outside the gene matches. The CDR3 totals 15 residues. In nucleotides, the CDR3 is TGTGCCAGCAGCGAAGGGACTAGCGGGAGAGGGGAGCAGTTCTAC. Residues: CASSEGTSGRGEQFY.

This clonotype occurred a few times. This chain links TRBV27 with TRBJ2-3, with D unresolved. The CDR3 has 17 amino acids. Germline loops: CDR1 MNHEY, CDR2 SMNVEV (reference sequence). The V and J ends lost 3 bases and 2 bases respectively, with 18 bases between them. CDR3 nucleotide sequence: TGTGCCAGCAGTTTTTCCGGGCGTTCTGGGGTCACAGATACGCAGTATTTT. Protein product: CASSFSGRSGVTDTQYF.

This clonotype was found a few times. The chain is built from TRBV10-3 and TRBJ2-1; D ambiguous. The CDR3 has 11 amino acids. Trimming removed 6 bases from V and 7 bases from J, with 7 bases in between. Germline V gene sequence: CDR1 ENHRY, CDR2 SYGVKD. The CDR3 DNA reads TGTGCCATCAGGGACGCAAATGAGCAGTTCTTC. Translation gives CAIRDANEQFF.

The chain employs TRBV11-3 and TRBJ2-1; possible D gene TRBD1, 5 bases. CDR1 is SGHNT, CDR2 YENEEA, per germline. Trimming left V 0 bases short and J 9 bases short, with 9 bases between. The CDR3 consists of 13 residues. The CDR3 DNA is TGTGCCAGCAGCTTAGAGACGCAGGGTGAGCAGTTCTTC. This translates into CASSLETQGEQFF.

This clonotype was seen more than once but under ten times. The chain carries TRBV3-1 and TRBJ2-7; 9 positions match TRBD2. Germline trimming cut 4 bases from V and 0 bases from J; bases unmatched to any gene: 10. This CDR3 has 17 residues. Looked up from germline, CDR1 is LGHDT and CDR2 is YNNKEL (reference sequence). The CDR3 DNA sequence: TGTGCCAGCAGCCCAGGAGGGAGACTAGCGGACTCCTACGAGCAGTACTTC. This encodes CASSPGGRLADSYEQYF.

The chain carries TRBV5-1 and TRBJ2-3; TRBD1 matches 8 bases. CDR3 size: 16 residues. Trimming took 7 bases from V and 2 from J; bases not matched to a gene: 12. Germline CDR1 and CDR2: SGHRS and YFSETQ. Here the CDR3 reads CASAFWTGPNTDTQYF. The CDR3 nucleotides are TGCGCCAGCGCCTTTTGGACAGGGCCAAACACAGATACGCAGTATTTT. Variable domain in full (rest from reference TRBV5-1 and TRBJ2-3): KAGVTQTPRYLIKTRGQQVTLSCSPISGHRSVSWYQQTPGQGLQFLFEYFSETQRNKGNFPGRFSGRQFSNSRSEMNVSTLELGDSALYLCASAFWTGPNTDTQYFGPGTRLTVL.

This clonotype came up a few times. This rearrangement joins TRBV20-1 to TRBJ2-3; TRBD1 is a possible D gene (6 bases). V dropped 2 bases and J dropped 2 bases, with 11 bases sitting between them. From germline, CDR1 is DFQATT and CDR2 SNEGSKA (reference sequence). CDR3 length equals 14 residues. The CDR3 sequence is CSARRQDNTDTQYF. The DNA for the CDR3 is TGCAGTGCTAGACGACAGGACAACACAGATACGCAGTATTTT.

J is TRBJ2-5 and V is TRBV11-2; no clear D. V was cut by 0 bases and J by 2 bases, with 10 bases left in between. CDR3 length equals 15 residues. Germline V gene sequence: CDR1 SGHAT, CDR2 FQNNGV. CDR3 bases: TGTGCCAGCAGCTTAGAGGCCGGTATTCAAGAGACCCAGTACTTC. This translates into CASSLEAGIQETQYF.

The chain combines TRBV6-1 with TRBJ2-1, with 8 bases matching TRBD1. Germline CDR1 reads MNHNS; CDR2 reads SASEGT. This CDR3 contains 15 residues. Trimming at V came to 6 bases and at J to 4 bases, leaving 8 bases not matched to a gene. CDR3 in DNA: TGTGCCAGCAGAAGGACAGGGCCGGATTACAATGAGCAGTTCTTC. This gives the protein CASRRTGPDYNEQFF.

The V call is TRBV29-1, the J call TRBJ2-1; tentatively, D is TRBD1 (6 bases). The germline gives CDR1 SQVTM, CDR2 ANQGSEA. This CDR3 is 11 amino acids long. Trimming took off 8 bases at V and 5 bases at J, with 10 bases between the two ends. The chain's CDR3 is CSPDSHNEQFF. In nucleotides, the CDR3 is TGCAGCCCGGACAGCCACAATGAGCAGTTCTTC.